These T cell receptor beta chains were read from a single sample in a study of PD-L1 blockade in urothelial cancer. The repertoire was sequenced with immunoSEQ multiplex PCR; TCRdb's copy has only in-frame clones and lacks some. There are under 85,000 clones in the sample; approximately 90% occur only once, and over 0.7% lies in the top ten. Specimen: PBMCs, collected around atezolizumab (anti-PD-L1) treatment. The receptors were sampled from an elderly woman with urothelial cancer. Each CDR3 is given with its conserved first and last residue. The order of the fields is J gene, clone size, V gene, D gene, CDR3 protein, CDR3 DNA. The D gene is left open where the match is weak. Only some rows state a clone size, as once, few, many or a class for expanded clones.

>TRBJ2-1|-|TRBV28|-
CASLGLEQFF
TGTGCCAGCTTGGGGCTTGAGCAGTTCTTC
>TRBJ2-7|-|TRBV18|TRBD2
CASSPPTSGLYEQYF
TGTGCCAGCTCACCACCGACTAGCGGCCTATACGAGCAGTACTTC
>TRBJ2-1|-|TRBV29-1|-
CSVGTAKSSYNEQFF
TGCAGCGTTGGGACAGCGAAAAGCTCCTACAATGAGCAGTTCTTC
>TRBJ2-2|-|TRBV7-8|TRBD1
CAATQGASNTGELFF
TGTGCCGCAACGCAGGGGGCCTCGAACACCGGGGAGCTGTTTTTT
>TRBJ2-3|-|TRBV28|TRBD2
CASSLSGGVTDTQYF
TGTGCCAGCAGTTTAAGTGGGGGGGTCACAGATACGCAGTATTTT
>TRBJ2-7|-|TRBV5-1|TRBD2
CASSPSGTSFGEQYF
TGCGCCAGCAGCCCTTCCGGGACTAGTTTTGGAGAGCAGTACTTC
>TRBJ2-1|-|TRBV29-1|TRBD1
CSVDTPGQDNEQFF
TGCAGCGTTGATACCCCGGGACAGGACAATGAGCAGTTCTTC
>TRBJ1-2|-|TRBV27|-
CASSPNSNYGYTF
TGTGCCAGCAGCCCAAACTCCAACTATGGCTACACCTTC
>TRBJ2-1|-|TRBV9|-
CASSVRVNNEQFF
TGTGCCAGCAGCGTTCGGGTAAACAATGAGCAGTTCTTC
>TRBJ2-5|-|TRBV7-2|TRBD2
CASSWTSGTQETQYF
TGTGCCAGCAGCTGGACTAGCGGAACTCAAGAGACCCAGTACTTC
>TRBJ1-4|-|TRBV28|-
CASSGVYEKLFF
TGTGCCAGCTCAGGGGTCTATGAAAAACTGTTTTTT
>TRBJ1-2|-|TRBV29-1|TRBD1
CSVEGQGANGYTF
TGCAGCGTTGAAGGACAGGGGGCAAACGGCTACACCTTC
>TRBJ2-1|-|TRBV29-1|TRBD1
CSVATGGLNEQFF
TGCAGCGTTGCGACAGGGGGCTTGAATGAGCAGTTCTTC
>TRBJ1-1|-|TRBV4-1|-
CASSQDPDGAGQNTEAFF
TGCGCCAGCAGCCAGGATCCCGATGGGGCAGGGCAGAACACTGAAGCTTTCTTT
>TRBJ1-1|-|TRBV28|-
CASSTVIPEAFF
TGTGCCAGCAGTACGGTCATACCTGAAGCTTTCTTT
>TRBJ2-5|-|TRBV4-1|-
CASSQDRLRQETQYF
TGCGCCAGCAGCCAAGATAGACTACGCCAAGAGACCCAGTACTTC
>TRBJ1-5|-|TRBV28|TRBD1
CASRRTGNNQPQHF
TGTGCCAGCAGGAGGACAGGGAACAATCAGCCCCAGCATTTT
>TRBJ2-7|-|TRBV6-5|-
CASRVGISGEQYF
TGTGCCAGCAGAGTCGGGATTTCGGGCGAGCAGTACTTC
>TRBJ1-5|-|TRBV6-1|-
CASSESWGVEQPQHF
TGTGCCAGCAGTGAATCATGGGGGGTTGAGCAGCCCCAGCATTTT
>TRBJ2-2|-|TRBV7-2|-
CASSFGSGPNTGELFF
TGTGCCAGCAGTTTTGGAAGCGGGCCGAACACCGGGGAGCTGTTTTTT
>TRBJ2-5|once|TRBV5-1|-
CASSPAGRQETQYF
TGCGCCAGCAGCCCGGCGGGGCGGCAAGAGACCCAGTACTTC
>TRBJ1-4|-|TRBV27|-
CASSLELGPNEKLFF
TGTGCCAGCAGTTTAGAGCTGGGCCCTAATGAAAAACTGTTTTTT
>TRBJ2-1|-|TRBV27|TRBD1
CASSLRTGGDEQFF
TGTGCCAGCAGTTTGAGGACAGGGGGAGATGAGCAGTTCTTC
>TRBJ2-1|-|TRBV2|TRBD2
CASSEALPAGGYNEQFF
TGTGCCAGCAGTGAAGCGCTTCCAGCGGGAGGCTACAATGAGCAGTTCTTC
>TRBJ1-1|-|TRBV7-9|-
CASSLVRVDTEAFF
TGTGCCAGCAGCTTAGTCAGGGTTGACACTGAAGCTTTCTTT
>TRBJ2-7|-|TRBV2|TRBD1
CASSRDRGYEQYF
TGTGCCAGCAGCCGGGACAGGGGCTACGAGCAGTACTTC
>TRBJ2-1|-|TRBV6-1|TRBD1
CASSEYRTGPLYNEQFF
TGTGCCAGCAGTGAATATCGGACAGGCCCCTTGTACAATGAGCAGTTCTTC
>TRBJ2-3|-|TRBV9|TRBD2
CASSVIAGVADTQYF
TGTGCCAGCAGCGTAATAGCGGGAGTGGCAGATACGCAGTATTTT
>TRBJ2-3|-|TRBV9|TRBD1
CASSVGGWDSYTDTQYF
TGTGCCAGCAGCGTAGGCGGGTGGGACAGCTACACAGATACGCAGTATTTT
>TRBJ1-1|-|TRBV7-2|-
CASSINTGRSAEAFF
TGTGCCAGCAGCATCAACACAGGTCGGTCCGCTGAAGCTTTCTTT
>TRBJ2-2|-|TRBV10-1|-
CASSVARQAGELFF
TGCGCCAGCAGTGTGGCCAGGCAGGCCGGGGAGCTGTTTTTT
>TRBJ1-1|-|TRBV2|TRBD1
CASSARLRGQVLRTEAFF
TGTGCCAGCAGTGCCAGGCTAAGGGGACAGGTCTTGAGAACTGAAGCTTTCTTT
>TRBJ2-1|-|TRBV21-1|-
CASSQRGLQFF
TGTGCCAGCAGCCAGAGGGGACTCCAGTTCTTC
>TRBJ2-1|-|TRBV18|-
CASSPLGRRDQNEQFF
TGTGCCAGCTCACCATTGGGTCGGAGGGACCAGAATGAGCAGTTCTTC
>TRBJ1-2|-|TRBV28|TRBD1
CASSLSGQGARNYGYTF
TGTGCCAGCAGTTTATCGGGACAGGGGGCCAGGAACTATGGCTACACCTTC
>TRBJ2-7|-|TRBV27|TRBD1
CASSLTGGVSEQYF
TGTGCCAGCAGTCTGACAGGGGGAGTATCCGAGCAGTACTTC
>TRBJ1-5|few|TRBV7-2|-
CASSLEGGLSNQPQHF
TGTGCCAGCAGCTTAGAGGGAGGGTTGAGCAATCAGCCCCAGCATTTT
>TRBJ1-2|-|TRBV14|-
CASSQDLVGSGYTF
TGTGCCAGCAGCCAAGATCTAGTCGGGAGTGGCTACACCTTC
>TRBJ2-5|-|TRBV5-1|TRBD2
CASSYGGGRGETQYF
TGCGCCAGCAGCTATGGCGGGGGTCGAGGAGAGACCCAGTACTTC
>TRBJ2-7|-|TRBV4-2|-
CASTQGQGGSYEQYF
TGTGCCAGCACCCAAGGGCAGGGTGGTTCCTACGAGCAGTACTTC
>TRBJ2-1|-|TRBV5-1|-
CASSSREKPEQFF
TGCGCCAGCAGCTCCCGGGAGAAACCTGAGCAGTTCTTC
>TRBJ2-1|-|TRBV19|TRBD2
CASTINSGTSGYNEQFF
TGTGCCAGTACTATTAACTCCGGGACTAGCGGATACAATGAGCAGTTCTTC
>TRBJ1-2|-|TRBV5-4|TRBD1
CASRGTGNLNYGYTF
TGTGCCAGCAGGGGGACAGGGAATCTTAACTATGGCTACACCTTC
>TRBJ2-7|-|TRBV7-2|-
CASSSSSAEQYF
TGTGCCAGCAGCTCGTCTAGCGCCGAGCAGTACTTC
>TRBJ2-3|-|TRBV11-2|TRBD2
CASSTSGATDTQYF
TGTGCCAGCAGCACTAGCGGCGCCACAGATACGCAGTATTTT
>TRBJ1-1|-|TRBV27|-
CASSFPGAEAFF
TGTGCCAGCAGTTTTCCGGGAGCTGAAGCTTTCTTT
>TRBJ2-7|-|TRBV5-1|TRBD1
CASSPGTAKTEQYF
TGCGCCAGCAGCCCCGGGACAGCCAAAACGGAGCAGTACTTC
>TRBJ2-7|-|TRBV11-2|-
CASRGGRGMTYEQYF
TGTGCCAGCAGAGGAGGGAGGGGGATGACCTACGAGCAGTACTTC
>TRBJ1-1|-|TRBV6-5|TRBD1
CASSSITGETEAFF
TGTGCCAGCAGTTCCATCACAGGGGAAACTGAAGCTTTCTTT
>TRBJ1-1|-|TRBV19|-
CASSIAGAMNTEAFF
TGTGCCAGTAGTATCGCAGGGGCCATGAACACTGAAGCTTTCTTT
>TRBJ2-1|-|TRBV5-1|TRBD2
CASSLIQREYNEQFF
TGCGCCAGCAGCTTGATCCAGCGGGAATACAATGAGCAGTTCTTC
>TRBJ2-1|-|TRBV6-1|TRBD1
CASRNRGISEQFF
TGTGCCAGCAGGAACAGGGGTATCAGTGAGCAGTTCTTC
>TRBJ1-2|-|TRBV9|-
CASSVQGQPYGYTF
TGTGCCAGCAGCGTTCAGGGACAACCCTATGGCTACACCTTC
>TRBJ2-2|-|TRBV19|TRBD1
CATGVRQGHYVTGELFF
TGTGCCACCGGGGTTCGACAGGGTCATTATGTGACCGGGGAGCTGTTTTTT